These 8 T cell receptor beta chains came from one sample sequenced in a study of vaccination and CD4 T cells after COVID-19. An Oncomine TCR Beta short-read assay was used to sequence the DNA from cultured CD4+ T cells. One entry per CDR3 protein results from TCRdb running MiXCR on the PCR reads. The sample lists 17,000 or so distinct CDR3 sequences, more than 20% seen once, with approximately 8.6% in the top ten. The treatment is: roughly 10-day PBMC culture with coronavirus spike peptide pools or control peptides (ViraFEST assay). These receptors have no identified antigens. Sequencing input: cultured CD4+ T cells from blood. The receptors come from a human donor with COVID-19.

This clonotype has more than one count but fewer than ten. V is TRBV12-3 or TRBV12-4 and J is TRBJ1-1; a weak D match, TRBD1 (5 bases). There are 12 residues in the CDR3. The V gene lost 3 bases and the J gene lost 4 bases, with 6 bases spanning the gap. CDR3 DNA sequence: TGTGCCAGCAGTTTTAGGGGCACTGAAGCTTTCTTT. Amino acids: CASSFRGTEAFF.

This rearrangement joins TRBV6-2 or TRBV6-3 to TRBJ2-1; D unclear. The V gene lost 2 bases and the J gene lost 7 bases, with 18 bases spanning the gap. Per germline, CDR1 MNHEY and CDR2 SVGEGT. This CDR3 is 16 amino acids long. The CDR3: CASSYGKGPPRNEQFF. The CDR3 DNA sequence: TGTGCCAGCAGTTACGGAAAGGGTCCACCTCGGAATGAGCAGTTCTTC.

This clonotype was counted only a few times. The gene calls are TRBV6-1 and TRBJ2-1, with 11 bases that match TRBD2. The germline V gene has CDR1 MNHNS and CDR2 SASEGT. The CDR3 runs 16 residues. V lost 8 bases to trimming and J lost 5 bases; unmatched junction nucleotides: 11. CDR3 nucleotides: TGTGCCAGCGGCCAAAAGGGACTAGCGGTGAACAATGAGCAGTTCTTC. This sequence encodes CASGQKGLAVNNEQFF.

The sample holds a few counts of this clonotype. V is TRBV14 and J is TRBJ2-5; maybe TRBD2 (5 bases). The V gene lost 0 bases and the J gene lost 5 bases, with 22 bases spanning the gap. This CDR3 has 18 amino acids. Germline V gene sequence: CDR1 SGHDN, CDR2 FVKESK. The DNA of the CDR3 is TGTGCCAGCAGCCAAGACCCAAACCCCCGGGGTAGTTTCGAGACCCAGTACTTC. It is translated as CASSQDPNPRGSFETQYF.

Regarding this clonotype: One end of the junction varies from germline; a read error may be responsible. The chain carries TRBV6-2 or TRBV6-3 and TRBJ1-1; D perhaps matches TRBD1 (6 bases). CDR1 and CDR2 from the germline V gene are MNHEY and SVGEGT. The CDR3 spans 13 residues. The CDR3 is CASSVRGGVGALF. CDR3 sequence (DNA): TGTGCCAGCAGCGTCAGGGGTGGGGTTGGAGCTCTCTTT.

The CDR3 nucleotides are TGTGCCAGTAGTATAGGCACAGGGGGCCGTGAGACCCAGTACTTC. Its translation: CASSIGTGGRETQYF. This chain links TRBV19 with TRBJ2-5, with TRBD1 identical over 9 bases. The CDR3 has 15 amino acids. Unmatched junction bases numbered 5, after V lost 1 base and J lost 5 bases. The V gene's germline CDR1 is LNHDA and CDR2 SQIVND (reference sequence).

This chain uses TRBV6-1 with TRBJ1-2, with D maybe TRBD1 (6 bases). V lost 7 bases to trimming and J lost 7 bases, with 22 bases between them. This CDR3 has 15 residues. Germline-derived CDR1 and CDR2 are MNHNS and SASEGT. For the CDR3, the DNA is TGTGCCAGCACTGGACGTCACTTAGGACAGTCTGGCTACACCTTC. Protein sequence: CASTGRHLGQSGYTF.

The CDR3 loop is CASSFKQGNTEAFF. CDR3 coding DNA: TGTGCCAGCAGCTTCAAGCAGGGGAACACTGAAGCTTTCTTT. The chain links TRBV7-2 to TRBJ1-1, with D tentatively TRBD1 (5 bases). The CDR3 contains 14 residues. The germline CDR1 and CDR2 sequences are SGHTA and FQGNSA. V gave up 3 bases and J gave up 1 base, with 9 bases separating them. The full variable domain, with the rest looked up from reference TRBV7-2 and TRBJ1-1, is GAGVSQSPSNKVTEKGKDVELRCDPISGHTALYWYRQSLGQGLEFLIYFQGNSAPDKSGLPSDRFSAERTGGSVSTLTIQRTQQEDSAVYLCASSFKQGNTEAFFGQGTRLTVV.